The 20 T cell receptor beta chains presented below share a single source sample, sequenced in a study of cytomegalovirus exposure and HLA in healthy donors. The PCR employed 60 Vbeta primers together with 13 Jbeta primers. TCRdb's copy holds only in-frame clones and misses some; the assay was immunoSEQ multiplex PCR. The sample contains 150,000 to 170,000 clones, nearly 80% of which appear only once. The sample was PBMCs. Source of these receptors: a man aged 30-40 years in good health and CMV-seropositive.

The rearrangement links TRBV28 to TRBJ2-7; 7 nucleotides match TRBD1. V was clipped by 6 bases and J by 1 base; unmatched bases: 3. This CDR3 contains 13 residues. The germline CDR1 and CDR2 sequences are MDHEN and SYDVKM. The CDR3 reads CASRQGVSYEQYF. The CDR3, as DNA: TGTGCCAGCAGGCAGGGGGTGTCCTACGAGCAGTACTTC.

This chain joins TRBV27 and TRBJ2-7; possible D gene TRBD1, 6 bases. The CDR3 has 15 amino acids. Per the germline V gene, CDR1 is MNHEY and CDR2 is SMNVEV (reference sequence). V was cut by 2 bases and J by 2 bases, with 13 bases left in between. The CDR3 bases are TGTGCCAGCAGTTTAATCCCCAGGGGACCCTACGAGCAGTACTTC. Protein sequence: CASSLIPRGPYEQYF.

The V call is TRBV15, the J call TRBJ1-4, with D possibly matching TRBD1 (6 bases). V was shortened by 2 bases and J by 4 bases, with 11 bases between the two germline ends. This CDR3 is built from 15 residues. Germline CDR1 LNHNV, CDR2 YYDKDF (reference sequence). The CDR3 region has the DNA TGTGCCACCAGCAGAACAGGACAGATTAATGAAAAACTGTTTTTT. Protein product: CATSRTGQINEKLFF.

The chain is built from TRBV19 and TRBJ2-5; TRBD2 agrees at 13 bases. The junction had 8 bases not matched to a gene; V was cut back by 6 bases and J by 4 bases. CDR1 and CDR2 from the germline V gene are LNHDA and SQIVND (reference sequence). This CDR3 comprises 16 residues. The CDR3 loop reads CASSIRLAGGPETQYF. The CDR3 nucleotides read TGTGCCAGTAGCATTAGACTAGCGGGAGGTCCAGAGACCCAGTACTTC.

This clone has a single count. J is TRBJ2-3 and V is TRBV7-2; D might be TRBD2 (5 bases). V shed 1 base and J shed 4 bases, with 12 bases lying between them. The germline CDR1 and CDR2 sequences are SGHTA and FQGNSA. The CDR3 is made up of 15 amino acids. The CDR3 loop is CASSLDRESSDTQYF. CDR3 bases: TGTGCCAGCAGCTTAGATCGGGAATCATCAGATACGCAGTATTTT.

This CDR3 is CASSPGQANEKLFF. The CDR3 nucleotides are TGTGCCAGCAGTCCGGGACAGGCTAATGAAAAACTGTTTTTT. V is TRBV2 and J is TRBJ1-4; 8 bases match TRBD1. Germline CDR1 is SNHLY and CDR2 is FYNNEI. The CDR3 has 14 residues. Germline trimming cut 5 bases from V and 3 bases from J; bases unmatched to any gene: 2.

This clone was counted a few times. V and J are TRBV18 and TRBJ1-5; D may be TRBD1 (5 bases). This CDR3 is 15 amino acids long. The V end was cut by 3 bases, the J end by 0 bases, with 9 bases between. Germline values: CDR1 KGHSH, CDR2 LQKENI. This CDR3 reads CASSPQGNSNQPQHF. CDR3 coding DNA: TGTGCCAGCTCACCTCAGGGCAATAGCAATCAGCCCCAGCATTTT.

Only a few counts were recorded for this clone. The CDR3 loop reads CASSLRQRGDYNEQFF. DNA for the CDR3: TGTGCCAGCAGTTTACGCCAGCGCGGGGACTACAATGAGCAGTTCTTC. The V and J genes are TRBV28 and TRBJ2-1; possible D gene TRBD2, 6 bases. V was pared by 2 bases and J by 3 bases, with 14 bases between. The CDR3 extends over 16 amino acids. Germline lookup yields CDR1 MDHEN and CDR2 SYDVKM.

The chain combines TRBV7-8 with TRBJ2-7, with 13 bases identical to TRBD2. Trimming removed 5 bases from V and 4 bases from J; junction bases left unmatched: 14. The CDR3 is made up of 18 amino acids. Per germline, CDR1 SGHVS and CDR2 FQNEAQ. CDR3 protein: CASSGTTGTSGTIYEQYF. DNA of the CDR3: TGTGCCAGCAGCGGGACAACCGGGACTAGCGGGACGATATACGAGCAGTACTTC.

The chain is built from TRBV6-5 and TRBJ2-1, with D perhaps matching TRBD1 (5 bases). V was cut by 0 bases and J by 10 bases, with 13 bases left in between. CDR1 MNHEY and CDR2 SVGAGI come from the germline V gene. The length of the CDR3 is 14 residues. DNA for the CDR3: TGTGCCAGCAGTTACTCCGGCCAGGGAAGGGAGCAGTTCTTC. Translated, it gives CASSYSGQGREQFF.

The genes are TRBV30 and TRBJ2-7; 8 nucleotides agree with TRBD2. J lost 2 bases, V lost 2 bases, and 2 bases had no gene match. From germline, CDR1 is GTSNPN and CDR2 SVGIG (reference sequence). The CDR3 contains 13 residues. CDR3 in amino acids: CAWSPGLAYEQYF. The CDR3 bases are TGTGCCTGGAGTCCGGGACTAGCCTACGAGCAGTACTTC.

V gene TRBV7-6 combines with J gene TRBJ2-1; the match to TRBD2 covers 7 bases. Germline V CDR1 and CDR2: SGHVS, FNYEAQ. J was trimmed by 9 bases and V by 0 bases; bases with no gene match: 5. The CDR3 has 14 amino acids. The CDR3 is CASSLAGIAGEQFF. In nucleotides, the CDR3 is TGTGCCAGCAGCTTAGCGGGGATAGCGGGTGAGCAGTTCTTC. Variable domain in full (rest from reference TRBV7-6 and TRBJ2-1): GAGVSQSPRYKVTKRGQDVALRCDPISGHVSLYWYRQALGQGPEFLTYFNYEAQQDKSGLPNDRFSAERPEGSISTLTIQRTEQRDSAMYRCASSLAGIAGEQFFGPGTRLTVL.

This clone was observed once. The CDR3 nucleotides are TGTGCCAGCAGTTCAATTCCAGGGGTACTCCCCTACGAGCAGTACTTC. The encoded protein is CASSSIPGVLPYEQYF. The V call is TRBV27, the J call TRBJ2-7, with TRBD1 as a possible D gene (6 bases). The CDR3 runs 16 residues. With 4 bases removed from V and 2 bases from J, the gap between germline ends came to 18 bases. The germline V gene encodes CDR1 MNHEY and CDR2 SMNVEV (reference sequence).

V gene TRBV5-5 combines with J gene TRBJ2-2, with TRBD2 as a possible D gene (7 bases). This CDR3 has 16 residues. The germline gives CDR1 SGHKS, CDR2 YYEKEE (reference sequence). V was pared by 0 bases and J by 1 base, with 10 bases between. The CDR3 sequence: CASSLGGGRNTGELFF. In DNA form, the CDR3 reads TGTGCCAGCAGCTTGGGCGGGGGCAGGAACACCGGGGAGCTGTTTTTT.

In DNA, the CDR3 is TGTGCCAGCAGGGCCCGCCAAAACATTCAGTACTTC. It translates to CASRARQNIQYF. The chain employs TRBV2 and TRBJ2-4; D not resolved. The CDR3 runs 12 residues. Per germline, CDR1 SNHLY and CDR2 FYNNEI. Trimming left V 6 bases short and J 5 bases short, with 8 bases between. The whole variable domain, filled in from reference TRBV2 and TRBJ2-4, reads EPEVTQTPSHQVTQMGQEVILRCVPISNHLYFYWYRQILGQKVEFLVSFYNNEISEKSEIFDDQFSVERPDGSNFTLKIRSTKLEDSAMYFCASRARQNIQYFGAGTRLSVL.

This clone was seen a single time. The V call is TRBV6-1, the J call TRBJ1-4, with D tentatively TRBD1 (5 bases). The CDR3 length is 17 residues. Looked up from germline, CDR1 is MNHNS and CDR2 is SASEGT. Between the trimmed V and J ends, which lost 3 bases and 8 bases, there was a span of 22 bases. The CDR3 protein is CASSDQGFASAMEKLFF. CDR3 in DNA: TGTGCCAGCAGTGACCAGGGTTTTGCTTCAGCGATGGAAAAACTGTTTTTT.

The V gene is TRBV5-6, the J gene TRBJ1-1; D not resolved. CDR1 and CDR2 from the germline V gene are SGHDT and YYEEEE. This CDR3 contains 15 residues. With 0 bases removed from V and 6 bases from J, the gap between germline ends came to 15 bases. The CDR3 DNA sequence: TGTGCCAGCAGCTTGGTCGGAGGGAAGATATCTGAAGCTTTCTTT. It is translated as CASSLVGGKISEAFF.

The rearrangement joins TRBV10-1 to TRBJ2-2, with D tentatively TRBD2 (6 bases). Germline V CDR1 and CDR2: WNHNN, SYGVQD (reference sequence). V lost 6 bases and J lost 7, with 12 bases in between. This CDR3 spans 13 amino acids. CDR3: CASRPGESGELFF. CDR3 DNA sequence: TGCGCCAGCAGACCGGGGGAGAGCGGGGAGCTGTTTTTT.

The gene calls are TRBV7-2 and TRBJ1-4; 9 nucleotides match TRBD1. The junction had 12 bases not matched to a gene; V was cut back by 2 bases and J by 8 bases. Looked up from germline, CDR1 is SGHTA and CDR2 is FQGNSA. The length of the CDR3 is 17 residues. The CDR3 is CASSLRDRVSAREKLFF. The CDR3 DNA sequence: TGTGCCAGCAGCTTAAGGGACAGGGTGAGCGCAAGGGAAAAACTGTTTTTT.

The CDR3 nucleotides are TGTGCCTGGAGTGAAGGGGCCGGGGGGAGCAATCAGCCCCAGCATTTT. It yields the protein CAWSEGAGGSNQPQHF. The rearrangement links TRBV30 to TRBJ1-5; tentative D call: TRBD1 (5 bases). V shed 1 base and J shed 1 base, with 14 bases lying between them. Germline loops: CDR1 GTSNPN, CDR2 SVGIG (reference sequence). The CDR3 totals 16 residues.